The T cell receptor (beta chain) described here comes from a study of lymphopenia after photon versus proton radiotherapy (dated by TCRdb to the late 2010s). About the full investigation: Photon and proton radiation therapy were compared by the study for their immunological effects in patients with gastrointestinal tumors who developed high-grade lymphopenia. The cohort comprised more than 15 patients with gastrointestinal tumors who received either photon or proton therapy and then developed lymphopenia. The study was designed to characterize how the impact on the immune system differs between the two radiation modalities. Results and caveats for the whole study, not just this receptor: During treatment, patients who received photon therapy lost naive T cells and TCR diversity and gained effector/memory populations, whereas patients who received proton therapy remained relatively stable. Across the cohort, an inverse correlation was found between a larger post-nadir drop in TCR diversity and overall survival time among patients who died. After the lymphocyte count nadir, photon-treated repertoires showed oligoclonal expansion, especially of CD8+ Temra cells, which drove the drop in diversity. The survival association was assessed only in patients who died, and better survival with proton therapy was presented by the authors as a possibility rather than a demonstrated result.

From cysteine to phenylalanine, the CDR3 is 14 amino acids long. Of the read, only the CDR3 DNA is kept; its 42 bases are in frame from base 1. The germline V gene (reference sequence) provides CDR1 LNHNV and CDR2 YYDKDF. V sheds 0 bases and J sheds 4 bases, leaving 9 bases between their ends. The protocol used for the library was the immunoSEQ multiplex PCR assay. Alongside multiparametric flow cytometry, deep sequencing of rearranged TCR beta loci was used to profile the T cell repertoires. TCRdb took this table from immuneACCESS and kept in-frame rearrangements with V and J called. Such tables lack part of the clones; where checked against another copy, unresolved V genes explain under half of the gap, and the rest is unexplained. The sample yields 65,000 to 90,000 clones; about 90% were counted once. The leading ten clones occupy 2.2% of the sample. Turning to this clone: Its recognized antigen is unknown. One base away there is no much larger clone; base qualities are not given.

The chain is made from TRBV15 and TRBJ1-1; the D gene is not confidently resolved. The source is a woman between 40 and 55 years old with cholangiocarcinoma. This specimen consisted of peripheral blood, obtained from a patient treated with photon-based radiotherapy. The bases are TGTGCCACCAGCAGAGAGAAAGGACGCACTGAAGCTTTCTTT. This yields the protein CATSREKGRTEAFF.